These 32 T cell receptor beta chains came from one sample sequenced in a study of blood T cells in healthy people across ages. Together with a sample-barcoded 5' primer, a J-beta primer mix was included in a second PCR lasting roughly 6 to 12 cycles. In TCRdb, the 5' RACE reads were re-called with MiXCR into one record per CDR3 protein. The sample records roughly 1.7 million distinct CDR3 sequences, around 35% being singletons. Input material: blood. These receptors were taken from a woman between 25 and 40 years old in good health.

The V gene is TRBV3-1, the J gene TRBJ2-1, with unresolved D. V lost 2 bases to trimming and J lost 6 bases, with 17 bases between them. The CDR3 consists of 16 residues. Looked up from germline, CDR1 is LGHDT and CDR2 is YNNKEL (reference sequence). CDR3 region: CASSQRSRRALNEQFF. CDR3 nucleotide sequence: TGTGCCAGCAGCCAACGGTCCCGAAGGGCCCTCAATGAGCAGTTCTTC.

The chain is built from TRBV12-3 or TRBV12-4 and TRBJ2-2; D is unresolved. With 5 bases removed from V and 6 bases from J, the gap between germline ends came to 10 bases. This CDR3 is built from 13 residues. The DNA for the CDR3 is TGTGCCAGCAGTCCTCCCGGTGCCGGGGAGCTGTTTTTT. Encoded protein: CASSPPGAGELFF.

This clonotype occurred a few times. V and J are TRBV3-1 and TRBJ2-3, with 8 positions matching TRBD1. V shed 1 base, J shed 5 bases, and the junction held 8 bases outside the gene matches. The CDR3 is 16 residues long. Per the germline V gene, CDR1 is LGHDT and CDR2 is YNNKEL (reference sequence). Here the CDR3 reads CASSQGIGQGRDTQYF. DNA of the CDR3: TGTGCCAGCAGCCAAGGGATAGGACAGGGCCGAGATACGCAGTATTTT.

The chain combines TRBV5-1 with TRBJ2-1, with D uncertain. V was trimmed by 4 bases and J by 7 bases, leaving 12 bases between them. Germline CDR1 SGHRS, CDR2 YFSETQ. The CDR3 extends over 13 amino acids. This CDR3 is CASSPNSKNEQFF. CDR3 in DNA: TGCGCCAGCAGCCCTAACTCAAAAAATGAGCAGTTCTTC.

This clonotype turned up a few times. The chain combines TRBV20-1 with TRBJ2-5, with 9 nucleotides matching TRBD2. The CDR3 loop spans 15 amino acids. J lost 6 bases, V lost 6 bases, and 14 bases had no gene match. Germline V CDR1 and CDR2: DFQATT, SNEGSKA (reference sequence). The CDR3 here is CSASRLAVGGKTQYF. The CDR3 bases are TGCAGTGCCTCGCGACTAGCGGTGGGGGGAAAGACCCAGTACTTC.

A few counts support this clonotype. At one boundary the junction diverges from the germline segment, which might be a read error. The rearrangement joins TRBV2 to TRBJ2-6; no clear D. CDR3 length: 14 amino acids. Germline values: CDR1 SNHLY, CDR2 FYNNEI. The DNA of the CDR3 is TGTGCCAGCGTCTACCCCTCTGGGGTCAACGTCCTGACTTTC. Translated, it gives CASVYPSGVNVLTF.

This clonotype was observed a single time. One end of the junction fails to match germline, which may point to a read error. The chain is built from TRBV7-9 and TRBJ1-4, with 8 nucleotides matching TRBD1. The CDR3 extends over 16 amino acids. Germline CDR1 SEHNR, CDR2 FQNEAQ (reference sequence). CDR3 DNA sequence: TGTGCCGGCAGCCCCTACCCGACAGGGGATAGTGAAAAACTGTTTTTT. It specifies CAGSPYPTGDSEKLFF.

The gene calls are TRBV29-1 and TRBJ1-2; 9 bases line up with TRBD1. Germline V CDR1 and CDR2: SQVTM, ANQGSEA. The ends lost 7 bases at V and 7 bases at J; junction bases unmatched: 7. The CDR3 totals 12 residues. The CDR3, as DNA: TGCAGCGCACCGGGACAGGGACGTGGCTACACCTTC. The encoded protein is CSAPGQGRGYTF.

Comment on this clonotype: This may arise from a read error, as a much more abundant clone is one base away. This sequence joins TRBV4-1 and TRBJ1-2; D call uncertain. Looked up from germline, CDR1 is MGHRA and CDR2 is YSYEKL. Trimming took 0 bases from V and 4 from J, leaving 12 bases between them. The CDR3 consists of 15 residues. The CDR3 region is CASSQDVGSCYGYTF. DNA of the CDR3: TGCGCCAGCAGCCAAGATGTTGGGAGCTGCTATGGCTACACCTTC.

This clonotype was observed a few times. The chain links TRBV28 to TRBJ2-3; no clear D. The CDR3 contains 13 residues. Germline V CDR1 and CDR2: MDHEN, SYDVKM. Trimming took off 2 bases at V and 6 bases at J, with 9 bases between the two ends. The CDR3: CASSLGPVDTQYF. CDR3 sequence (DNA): TGTGCCAGCAGTTTAGGCCCCGTGGATACGCAGTATTTT.

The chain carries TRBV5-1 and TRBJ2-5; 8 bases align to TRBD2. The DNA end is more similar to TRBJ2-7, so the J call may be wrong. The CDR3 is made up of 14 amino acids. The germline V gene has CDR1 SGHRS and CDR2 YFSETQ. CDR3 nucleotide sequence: TGCGCCAGCAGCTTTGGCGGGGGGTACTTCGAGCAGTACTTC. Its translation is CASSFGGGYFEQYF.

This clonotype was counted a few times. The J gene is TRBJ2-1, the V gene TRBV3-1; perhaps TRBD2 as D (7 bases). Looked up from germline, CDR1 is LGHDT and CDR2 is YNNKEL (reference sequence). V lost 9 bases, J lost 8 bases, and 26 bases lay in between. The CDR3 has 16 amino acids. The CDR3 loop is CASKFGGPLLIHEQFF. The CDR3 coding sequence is TGTGCCAGTAAATTCGGGGGGCCGCTGTTAATTCATGAGCAGTTCTTC.

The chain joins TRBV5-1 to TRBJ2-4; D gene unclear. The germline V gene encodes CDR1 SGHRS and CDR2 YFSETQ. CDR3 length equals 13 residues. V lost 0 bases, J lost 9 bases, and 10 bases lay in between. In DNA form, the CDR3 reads TGCGCCAGCAGCTTGGTAGCCGACGGCATTCAGTACTTC. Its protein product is CASSLVADGIQYF.

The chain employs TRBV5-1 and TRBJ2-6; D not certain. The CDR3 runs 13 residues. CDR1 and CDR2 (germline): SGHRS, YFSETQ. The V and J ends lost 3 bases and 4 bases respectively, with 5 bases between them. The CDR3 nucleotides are TGCGCCAGCAGCTCTCAAGGGGCCAACGTCCTGACTTTC. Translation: CASSSQGANVLTF.

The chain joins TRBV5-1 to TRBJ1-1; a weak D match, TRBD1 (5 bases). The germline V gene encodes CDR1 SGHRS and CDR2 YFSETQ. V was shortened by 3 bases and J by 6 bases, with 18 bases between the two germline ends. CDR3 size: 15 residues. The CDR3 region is CASSSTGLPIAEAFF. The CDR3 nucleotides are TGCGCCAGCAGCTCTACGGGACTCCCGATCGCTGAAGCTTTCTTT.

The CDR3 coding sequence is TGTGCCAGCAGTGGTTATGGGCGGACTACCGGGGAGCTGTTTTTT. It codes for CASSGYGRTTGELFF. J is TRBJ2-2 and V is TRBV28; D may be TRBD2 (5 bases). Trimming shortened V by 5 bases and J by 5 bases, and 15 bases separated the two germline ends. Germline values: CDR1 MDHEN, CDR2 SYDVKM. CDR3 size: 15 residues.

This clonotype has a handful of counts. The CDR3 DNA is TGTGCCAGCAGCGTATGGGGGGATCAGGGCTACACCTTC. It yields the protein CASSVWGDQGYTF. J is TRBJ1-2 and V is TRBV9; possible D gene TRBD1, 5 bases. V lost 1 base to trimming and J lost 8 bases, with 12 bases between them. Germline V gene sequence: CDR1 SGDLS, CDR2 YYNGEE. This CDR3 has 13 residues.

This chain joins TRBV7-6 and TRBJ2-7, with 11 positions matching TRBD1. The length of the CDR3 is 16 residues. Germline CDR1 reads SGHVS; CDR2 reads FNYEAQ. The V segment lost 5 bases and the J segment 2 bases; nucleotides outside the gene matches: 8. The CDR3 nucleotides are TGTGCCAGCAGCAGGGCCCGGGACAGGGGGACCTACGAGCAGTACTTC. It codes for CASSRARDRGTYEQYF.

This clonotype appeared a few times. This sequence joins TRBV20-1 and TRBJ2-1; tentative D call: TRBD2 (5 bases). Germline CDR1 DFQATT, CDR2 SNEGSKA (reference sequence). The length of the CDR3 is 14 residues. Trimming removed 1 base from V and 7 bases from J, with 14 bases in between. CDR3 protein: CSARVGGPRNEQFF. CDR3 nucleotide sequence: TGCAGTGCTAGAGTCGGCGGGCCGAGGAATGAGCAGTTCTTC.

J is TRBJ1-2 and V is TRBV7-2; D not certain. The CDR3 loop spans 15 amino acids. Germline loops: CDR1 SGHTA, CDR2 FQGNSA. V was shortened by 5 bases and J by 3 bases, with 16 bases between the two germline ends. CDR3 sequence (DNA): TGTGCCAGCAGCATAGGGTGGCAGCCTTACTATGGCTACACCTTC. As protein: CASSIGWQPYYGYTF.

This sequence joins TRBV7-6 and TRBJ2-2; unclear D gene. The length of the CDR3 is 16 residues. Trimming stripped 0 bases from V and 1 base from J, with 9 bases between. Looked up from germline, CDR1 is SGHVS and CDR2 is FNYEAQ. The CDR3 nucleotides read TGTGCCAGCAGCTTAGCGGCTGGGGAGAACACCGGGGAGCTGTTTTTT. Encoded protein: CASSLAAGENTGELFF.

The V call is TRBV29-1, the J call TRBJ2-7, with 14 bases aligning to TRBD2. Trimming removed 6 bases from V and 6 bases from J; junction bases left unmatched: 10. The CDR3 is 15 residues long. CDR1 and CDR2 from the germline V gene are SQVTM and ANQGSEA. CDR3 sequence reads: CSVGLAGDVSGEQYF. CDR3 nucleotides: TGCAGCGTGGGACTAGCGGGGGACGTCTCCGGCGAGCAGTACTTC.

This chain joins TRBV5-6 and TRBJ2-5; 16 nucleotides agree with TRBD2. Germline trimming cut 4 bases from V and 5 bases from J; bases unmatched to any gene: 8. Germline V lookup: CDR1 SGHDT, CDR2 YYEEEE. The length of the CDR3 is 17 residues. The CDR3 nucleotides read TGTGCCAGCAGCCCTACGGGACTAGCGGGGGGGAATGAGACCCAGTACTTC. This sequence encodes CASSPTGLAGGNETQYF.

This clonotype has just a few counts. As DNA, the CDR3 is TGTGCCAGCAGCGTAGATGGAGATAGCAATCAGCCCCAGCATTTT. It codes for CASSVDGDSNQPQHF. This chain joins TRBV9 and TRBJ1-5; no clear D. The CDR3 totals 15 residues. Per the germline V gene, CDR1 is SGDLS and CDR2 is YYNGEE. V dropped 0 bases and J dropped 0 bases, with 7 bases sitting between them.

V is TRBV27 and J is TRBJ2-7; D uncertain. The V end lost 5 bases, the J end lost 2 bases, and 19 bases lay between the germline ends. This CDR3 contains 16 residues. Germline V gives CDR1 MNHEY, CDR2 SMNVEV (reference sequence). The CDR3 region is CASSRSLAFQTYEQYF. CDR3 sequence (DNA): TGTGCCAGCAGTCGTTCTCTGGCGTTTCAAACCTACGAGCAGTACTTC.

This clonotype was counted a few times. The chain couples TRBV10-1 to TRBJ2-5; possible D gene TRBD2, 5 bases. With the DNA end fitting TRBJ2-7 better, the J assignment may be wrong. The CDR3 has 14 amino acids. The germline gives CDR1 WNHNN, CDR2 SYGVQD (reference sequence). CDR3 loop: CASSPNELLDEQYF. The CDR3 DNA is TGCGCCAGCAGCCCCAATGAATTACTAGACGAGCAGTACTTC.

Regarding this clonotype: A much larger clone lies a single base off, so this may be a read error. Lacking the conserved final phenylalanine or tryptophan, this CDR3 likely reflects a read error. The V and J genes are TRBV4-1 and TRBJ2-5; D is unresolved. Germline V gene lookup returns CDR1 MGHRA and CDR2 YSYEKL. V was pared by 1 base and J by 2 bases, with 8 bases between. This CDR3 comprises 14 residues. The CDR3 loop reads CASSQGPSQETQYY. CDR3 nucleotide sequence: TGCGCCAGCAGCCAAGGGCCATCTCAAGAGACCCAGTACTAC.

Here the CDR3 reads CASSPTGTGTQYF. The CDR3 bases are TGTGCCAGCAGTCCGACCGGGACGGGTACGCAGTATTTT. V and J are TRBV27 and TRBJ2-3; either TRBD1 or TRBD2 may supply D (5 bases each). Trimming took 5 bases from V and 8 from J, leaving 14 bases between them. The CDR3 totals 13 residues. Germline V gene lookup returns CDR1 MNHEY and CDR2 SMNVEV (reference sequence).

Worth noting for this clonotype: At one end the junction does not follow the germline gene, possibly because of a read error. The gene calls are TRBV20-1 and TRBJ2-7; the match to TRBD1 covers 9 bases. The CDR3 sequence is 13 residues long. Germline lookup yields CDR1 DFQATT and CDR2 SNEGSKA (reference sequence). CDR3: CRARLTGGFEQYF. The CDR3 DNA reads TGCAGGGCTAGACTGACAGGGGGGTTCGAGCAGTACTTC.

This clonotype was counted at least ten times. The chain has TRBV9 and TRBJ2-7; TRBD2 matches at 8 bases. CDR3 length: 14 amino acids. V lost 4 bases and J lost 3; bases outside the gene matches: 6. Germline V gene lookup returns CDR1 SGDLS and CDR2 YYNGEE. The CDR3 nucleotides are TGTGCCAGCAGCCCCGGGACTAGTTTCTACGAGCAGTACTTC. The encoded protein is CASSPGTSFYEQYF.

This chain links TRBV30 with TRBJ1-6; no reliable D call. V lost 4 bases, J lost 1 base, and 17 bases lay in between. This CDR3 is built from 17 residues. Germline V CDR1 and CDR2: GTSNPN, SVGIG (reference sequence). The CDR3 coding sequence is TGTGCCTGGACGGAGGGTGAATTCAGGTCCTATAATTCACCCCTCCACTTT. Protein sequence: CAWTEGEFRSYNSPLHF.

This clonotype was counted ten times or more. CDR3 amino acids: CSVEDRGITDTQYF. CDR3 bases: TGCAGCGTTGAAGACAGGGGGATCACAGATACGCAGTATTTT. This chain connects TRBV29-1 to TRBJ2-3; 7 positions match TRBD1. V shed 0 bases and J 2 bases; nucleotides not matched to a gene: 2. Germline lookup yields CDR1 SQVTM and CDR2 ANQGSEA. The CDR3 runs to 14 residues.